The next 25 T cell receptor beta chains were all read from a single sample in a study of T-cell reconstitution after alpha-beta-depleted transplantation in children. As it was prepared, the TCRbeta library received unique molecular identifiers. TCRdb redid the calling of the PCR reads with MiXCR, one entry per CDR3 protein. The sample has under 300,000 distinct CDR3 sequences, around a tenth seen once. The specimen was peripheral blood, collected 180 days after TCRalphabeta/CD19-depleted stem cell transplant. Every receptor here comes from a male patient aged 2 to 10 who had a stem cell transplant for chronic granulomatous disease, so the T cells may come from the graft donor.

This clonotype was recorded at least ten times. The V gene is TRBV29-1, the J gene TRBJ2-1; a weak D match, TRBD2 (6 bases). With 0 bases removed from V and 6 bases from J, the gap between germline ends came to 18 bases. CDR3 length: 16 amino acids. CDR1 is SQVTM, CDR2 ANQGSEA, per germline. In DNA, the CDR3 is TGCAGCGTTGAAGATCTTTTCAAGGGGACTCGCAATGAGCAGTTCTTC. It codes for CSVEDLFKGTRNEQFF.

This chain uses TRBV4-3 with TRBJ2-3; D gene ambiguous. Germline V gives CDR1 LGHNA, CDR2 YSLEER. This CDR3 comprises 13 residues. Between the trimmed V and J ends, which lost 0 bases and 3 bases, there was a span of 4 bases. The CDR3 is CASSQEGTDTQYF. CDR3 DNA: TGCGCCAGCAGCCAAGAGGGGACAGATACGCAGTATTTT.

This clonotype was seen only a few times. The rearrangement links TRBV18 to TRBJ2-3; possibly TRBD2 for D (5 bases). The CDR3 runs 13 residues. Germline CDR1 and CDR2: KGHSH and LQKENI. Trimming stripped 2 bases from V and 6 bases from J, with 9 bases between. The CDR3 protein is CASSPGSGDTQYF. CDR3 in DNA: TGTGCCAGCTCACCAGGGTCGGGGGATACGCAGTATTTT.

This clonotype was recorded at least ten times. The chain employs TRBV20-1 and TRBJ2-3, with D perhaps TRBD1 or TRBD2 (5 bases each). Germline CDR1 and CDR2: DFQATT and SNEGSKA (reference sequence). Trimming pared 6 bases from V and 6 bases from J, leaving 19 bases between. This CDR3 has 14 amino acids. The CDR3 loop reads CSARDRSAVDTQYF. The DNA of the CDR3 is TGCAGTGCAAGGGACCGTAGCGCGGTGGATACGCAGTATTTT.

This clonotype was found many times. CDR3 bases: TGCAGTGCTAAGACCCCCGGGACTAGCCCATACAATGAGCAGTTCTTC. The encoded protein is CSAKTPGTSPYNEQFF. The chain joins TRBV20-1 to TRBJ2-1, with TRBD2 matching over 9 bases. The CDR3 covers 16 residues. Germline trimming cut 4 bases from V and 4 bases from J; bases unmatched to any gene: 11. From germline, CDR1 is DFQATT and CDR2 SNEGSKA (reference sequence).

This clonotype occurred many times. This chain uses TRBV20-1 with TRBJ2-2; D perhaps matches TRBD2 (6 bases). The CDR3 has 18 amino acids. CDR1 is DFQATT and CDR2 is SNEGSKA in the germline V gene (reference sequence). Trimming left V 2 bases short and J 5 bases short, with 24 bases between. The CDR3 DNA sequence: TGCAGTGCTAGATCCCGAGTACTAACTAGCACGGGTACCGGGGAGCTGTTTTTT. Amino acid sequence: CSARSRVLTSTGTGELFF.

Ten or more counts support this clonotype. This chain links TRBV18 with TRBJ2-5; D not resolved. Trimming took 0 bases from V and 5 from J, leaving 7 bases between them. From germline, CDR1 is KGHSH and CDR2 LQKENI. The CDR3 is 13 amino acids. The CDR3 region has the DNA TGTGCCAGCTCACCACCGATGGGGGAGACCCAGTACTTC. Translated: CASSPPMGETQYF. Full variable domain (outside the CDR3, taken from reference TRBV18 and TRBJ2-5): NAGVMQNPRHLVRRRGQEARLRCSPMKGHSHVYWYRQLPEEGLKFMVYLQKENIIDESGMPKERFSAEFPKEGPSILRIQQVVRGDSAAYFCASSPPMGETQYFGPGTRLLVL.

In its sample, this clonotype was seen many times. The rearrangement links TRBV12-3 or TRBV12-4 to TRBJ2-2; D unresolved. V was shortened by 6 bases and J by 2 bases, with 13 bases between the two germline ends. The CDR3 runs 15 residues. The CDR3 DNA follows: TGTGCCAGCAGACTCGTGGCTACAAACACCGGGGAGCTGTTTTTT. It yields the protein CASRLVATNTGELFF.

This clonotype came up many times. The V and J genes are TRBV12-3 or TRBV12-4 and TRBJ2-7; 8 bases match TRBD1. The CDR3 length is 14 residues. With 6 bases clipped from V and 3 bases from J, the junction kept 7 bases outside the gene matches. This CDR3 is CASSRTGTVYEQYF. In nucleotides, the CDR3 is TGTGCCAGCAGCCGGACAGGGACCGTCTACGAGCAGTACTTC.

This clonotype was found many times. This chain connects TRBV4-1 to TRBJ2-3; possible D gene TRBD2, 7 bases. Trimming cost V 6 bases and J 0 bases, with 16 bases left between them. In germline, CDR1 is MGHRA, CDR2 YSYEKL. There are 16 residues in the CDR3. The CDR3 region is CASRQTGGGSTDTQYF. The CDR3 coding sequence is TGCGCCAGCAGACAGACAGGCGGGGGTAGCACAGATACGCAGTATTTT.

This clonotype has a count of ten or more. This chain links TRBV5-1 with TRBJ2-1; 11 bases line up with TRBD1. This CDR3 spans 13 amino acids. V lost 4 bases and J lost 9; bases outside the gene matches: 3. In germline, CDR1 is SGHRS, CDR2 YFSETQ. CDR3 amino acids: CASSAGQGAEQFF. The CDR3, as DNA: TGCGCCAGCAGCGCCGGACAGGGGGCTGAGCAGTTCTTC.

The CDR3 spells CASSVTTSGGDGSYNEQFF. The CDR3 DNA reads TGTGCCAGCAGCGTGACGACTAGCGGGGGGGACGGGTCCTACAATGAGCAGTTCTTC. The J gene is TRBJ2-1, the V gene TRBV9; 14 nucleotides align to TRBD2. CDR3 size: 19 residues. Germline-derived CDR1 and CDR2 are SGDLS and YYNGEE. Trimming removed 2 bases from V and 1 base from J; junction bases left unmatched: 8.

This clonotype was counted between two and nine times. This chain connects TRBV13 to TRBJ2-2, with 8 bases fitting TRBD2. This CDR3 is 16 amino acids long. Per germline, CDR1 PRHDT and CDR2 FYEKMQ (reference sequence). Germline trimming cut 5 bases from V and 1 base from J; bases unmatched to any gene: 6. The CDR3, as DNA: TGTGCCAGCAGCCCCATTCTAGCGGGGAACACCGGGGAGCTGTTTTTT. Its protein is CASSPILAGNTGELFF.

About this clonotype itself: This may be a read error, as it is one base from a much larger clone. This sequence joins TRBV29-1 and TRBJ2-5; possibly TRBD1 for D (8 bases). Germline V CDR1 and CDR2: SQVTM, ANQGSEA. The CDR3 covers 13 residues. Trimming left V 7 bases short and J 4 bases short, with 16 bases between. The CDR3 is CSAANRGGETQYF. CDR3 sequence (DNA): TGCAGCGCCGCGAACAGGGGGGGAGAGACCCAGTACTTC.

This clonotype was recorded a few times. The CDR3 DNA sequence: TGTGCCAGCAGCCGAGTCAGTAACGACAATGAGCAGTTCTTC. As protein: CASSRVSNDNEQFF. V usage is TRBV14 and J usage is TRBJ2-1; D not certain. The ends were cut back, 4 bases at V and 5 bases at J, with 12 bases in the middle. The germline V gene has CDR1 SGHDN and CDR2 FVKESK. The CDR3 totals 14 residues.

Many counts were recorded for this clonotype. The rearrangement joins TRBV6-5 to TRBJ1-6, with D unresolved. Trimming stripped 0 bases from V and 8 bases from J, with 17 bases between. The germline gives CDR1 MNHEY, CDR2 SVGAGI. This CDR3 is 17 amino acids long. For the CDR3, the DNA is TGTGCCAGCAGTTACTCCAACCAAGGCCCAGCCGATTCACCCCTCCACTTT. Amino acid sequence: CASSYSNQGPADSPLHF.

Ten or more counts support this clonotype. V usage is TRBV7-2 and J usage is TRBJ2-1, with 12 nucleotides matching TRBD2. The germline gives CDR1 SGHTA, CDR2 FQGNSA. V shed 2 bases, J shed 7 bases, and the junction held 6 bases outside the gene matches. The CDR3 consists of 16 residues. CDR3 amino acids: CASSLYTTSGSNEQFF. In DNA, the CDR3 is TGTGCCAGCAGCTTATATACGACTAGCGGGAGTAATGAGCAGTTCTTC.

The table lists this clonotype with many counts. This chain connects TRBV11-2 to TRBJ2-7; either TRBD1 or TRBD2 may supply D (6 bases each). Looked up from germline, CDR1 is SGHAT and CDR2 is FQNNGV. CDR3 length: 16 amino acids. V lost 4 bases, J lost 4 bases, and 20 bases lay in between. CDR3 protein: CASSSFSGGSAYEQYF. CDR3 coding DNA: TGTGCCAGCAGCTCCTTCTCCGGGGGCTCGGCGTACGAGCAGTACTTC.

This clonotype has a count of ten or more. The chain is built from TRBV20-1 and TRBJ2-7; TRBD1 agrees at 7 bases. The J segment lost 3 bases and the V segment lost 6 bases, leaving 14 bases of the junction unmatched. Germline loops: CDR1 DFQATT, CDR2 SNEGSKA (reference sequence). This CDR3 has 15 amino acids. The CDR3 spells CSARPTGVLNYEQYF. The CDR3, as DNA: TGCAGTGCCCGACCCACAGGGGTTCTAAACTACGAGCAGTACTTC.

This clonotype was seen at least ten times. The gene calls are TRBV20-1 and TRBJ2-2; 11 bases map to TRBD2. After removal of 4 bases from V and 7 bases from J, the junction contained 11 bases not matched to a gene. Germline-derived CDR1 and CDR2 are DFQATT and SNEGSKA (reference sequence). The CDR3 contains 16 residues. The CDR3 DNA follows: TGCAGTGCTACCGATGTGGGTAGCGGGAGGGGCGGGGAGCTGTTTTTT. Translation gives CSATDVGSGRGGELFF.

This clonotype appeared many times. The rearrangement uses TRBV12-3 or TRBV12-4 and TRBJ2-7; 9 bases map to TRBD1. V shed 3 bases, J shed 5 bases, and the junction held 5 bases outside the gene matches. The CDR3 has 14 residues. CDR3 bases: TGTGCCAGCAGTTTTGGGACAGGGTTCGACGAGCAGTACTTC. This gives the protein CASSFGTGFDEQYF.

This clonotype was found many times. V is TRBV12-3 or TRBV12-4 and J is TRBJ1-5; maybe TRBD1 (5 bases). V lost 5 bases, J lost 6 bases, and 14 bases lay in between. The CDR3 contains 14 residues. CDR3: CASSPPGRSQPQHF. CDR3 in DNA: TGTGCCAGCAGTCCGCCGGGACGGAGTCAGCCCCAGCATTTT.

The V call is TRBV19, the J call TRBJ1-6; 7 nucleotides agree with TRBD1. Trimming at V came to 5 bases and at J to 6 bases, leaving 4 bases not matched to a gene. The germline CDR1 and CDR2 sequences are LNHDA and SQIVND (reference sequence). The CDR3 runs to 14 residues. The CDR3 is CASSVGTANSPLHF. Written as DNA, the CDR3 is TGTGCCAGTAGTGTCGGGACAGCTAATTCACCCCTCCACTTT.

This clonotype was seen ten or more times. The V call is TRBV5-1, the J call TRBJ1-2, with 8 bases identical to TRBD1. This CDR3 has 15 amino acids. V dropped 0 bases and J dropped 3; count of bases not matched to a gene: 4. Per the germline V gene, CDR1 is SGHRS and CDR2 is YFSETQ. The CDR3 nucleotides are TGCGCCAGCAGCTTGGAACAGGGGGGCGACTATGGCTACACCTTC. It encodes CASSLEQGGDYGYTF.

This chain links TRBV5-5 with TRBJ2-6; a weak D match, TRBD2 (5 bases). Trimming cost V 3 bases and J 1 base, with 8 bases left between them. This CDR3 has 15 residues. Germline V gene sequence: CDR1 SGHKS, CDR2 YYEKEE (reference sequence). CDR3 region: CASSSGISGANVLTF. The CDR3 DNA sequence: TGTGCCAGCAGCTCGGGGATTTCTGGGGCCAACGTCCTGACTTTC.